A single sample gave rise to the 19 T cell receptor beta chains below, sequenced in a study of T cells in Graves' hyperthyroidism and ophthalmopathy. Researchers amplified the TCR beta CDR3 regions from RNA transcripts. HTBI primers were the set used in a first-round RT-PCR of the TCR CDR3. TCRdb recomputed calls from the multiplex PCR reads with MiXCR, one row per CDR3 protein. The sample consists of 700,000 to 950,000 distinct CDR3 sequences, approximately 40% of them appearing once. The sequenced sample consisted of blood. These receptors all stem from a woman between 35 and 50 years old with Graves' hyperthyroidism.

A remark on this clonotype: A much more abundant neighbour one base away suggests this may be a read error. The chain recombines TRBV5-1 with TRBJ2-5; possibly TRBD2 for D (5 bases). Per germline, CDR1 SGHRS and CDR2 YFSETQ. This CDR3 is 13 amino acids long. CDR3 bases: TGCGCCAGCAGCGGCGGGCCTGAAGAGGCCCAGTACTTC. Protein: CASSGGPEEAQYF. The full variable domain, with the rest looked up from reference TRBV5-1 and TRBJ2-5, is KAGVTQTPRYLIKTRGQQVTLSCSPISGHRSVSWYQQTPGQGLQFLFEYFSETQRNKGNFPGRFSGRQFSNSRSEMNVSTLELGDSALYLCASSGGPEEAQYFGPGTRLLVL.

The chain couples TRBV12-3 or TRBV12-4 to TRBJ1-1; D might be TRBD1 (6 bases). The V end lost 4 bases, the J end lost 8 bases, and 23 bases lay between the germline ends. This CDR3 comprises 16 residues. The CDR3 nucleotides read TGTGCCAGCAGTTCAACCGGGATATGGGGGGCGCGGGAAGCTTTCTTT. Protein: CASSSTGIWGAREAFF.

This clonotype was observed a handful of times. The chain couples TRBV19 to TRBJ1-5, with 9 bases that match TRBD1. V lost 5 bases to trimming and J lost 4 bases; unmatched junction nucleotides: 6. Germline V gene data show CDR1 as LNHDA and CDR2 as SQIVND (reference sequence). The CDR3 totals 15 residues. CDR3 residues: CASSPDRGLNQPQHF. The CDR3 region has the DNA TGTGCCAGTAGTCCGGACAGGGGCTTAAATCAGCCCCAGCATTTT.

This clonotype was seen many times. The rearrangement uses TRBV4-3 and TRBJ1-2, with D unclear. This CDR3 region has 15 residues. V was pared by 4 bases and J by 4 bases, with 16 bases between. Germline V gene sequence: CDR1 LGHNA, CDR2 YSLEER. The CDR3 spells CASSPRAGIAYGYTF. For the CDR3, the DNA is TGCGCCAGCAGCCCTCGTGCGGGGATTGCCTATGGCTACACCTTC.

CDR3 in DNA: TGTGCCATCAGTGAGAGAGCAGCATATAATTCACCCCTCCACTTT. Translating it yields CAISERAAYNSPLHF. V and J are TRBV10-3 and TRBJ1-6; D is unclear. Germline CDR1 and CDR2: ENHRY and SYGVKD. Trimming took off 2 bases at V and 4 bases at J, with 9 bases between the two ends. This CDR3 is built from 15 residues.

This clonotype has more than one count but fewer than ten. The chain uses TRBV19 and TRBJ2-2; D ambiguous. The CDR3 has 15 amino acids. V lost 4 bases to trimming and J lost 7 bases, with 16 bases between them. CDR1 and CDR2 from the germline V gene are LNHDA and SQIVND (reference sequence). CDR3 protein: CASSRPAKGSGELFF. The CDR3 DNA reads TGTGCCAGTAGTAGACCCGCGAAGGGCAGCGGGGAGCTGTTTTTT.

The chain is built from TRBV20-1 and TRBJ2-3; no clear D. The V gene lost 3 bases and the J gene lost 1 base, with 11 bases spanning the gap. The CDR3 totals 14 residues. The germline CDR1 and CDR2 sequences are DFQATT and SNEGSKA (reference sequence). CDR3 DNA sequence: TGCAGTGCTAGTAAGACCACCGGCACAGATACGCAGTATTTT. It yields the protein CSASKTTGTDTQYF.

This clonotype was picked up a small number of times. The rearrangement links TRBV7-2 to TRBJ2-7, with TRBD2 identical over 7 bases. The junction had 7 bases not matched to a gene; V was cut back by 2 bases and J by 3 bases. The length of the CDR3 is 15 residues. CDR1 SGHTA and CDR2 FQGNSA come from the germline V gene. CDR3 residues: CASSLLPASGYEQYF. The CDR3 region has the DNA TGTGCCAGCAGCTTACTACCGGCTAGCGGCTACGAGCAGTACTTC.

In the case of this clonotype: An end of the junction differs from the germline gene, which may be a read error. The gene calls are TRBV29-1 and TRBJ1-1, with D possibly matching TRBD1 (5 bases). The CDR3 is 12 amino acids. CDR1 is SQVTM and CDR2 is ANQGSEA in the germline V gene. Written as DNA, the CDR3 is TGCAGCGTTGACGGCGTGGGGGACGAAGCCTTCTTT. Translating gives CSVDGVGDEAFF.

The J gene is TRBJ2-7, the V gene TRBV6-1; 9 positions match TRBD2. CDR1 MNHNS and CDR2 SASEGT come from the germline V gene. Unmatched junction bases numbered 10, after V lost 5 bases and J lost 5 bases. The CDR3 extends over 15 amino acids. Written as DNA, the CDR3 is TGTGCCAGCAGTTACGGGGCTAGCGGGATCAACGAGCAGTACTTC. It is translated as CASSYGASGINEQYF.

This clonotype appeared a few times. The CDR3, as DNA: TGTGCCAGCACCAGGACAGGGCGGGACTATGGCTACACCTTC. This gives the protein CASTRTGRDYGYTF. This chain connects TRBV6-5 to TRBJ1-2, with 8 bases identical to TRBD1. V shed 7 bases, J shed 3 bases, and the junction held 7 bases outside the gene matches. CDR1 MNHEY and CDR2 SVGAGI come from the germline V gene. The CDR3 sequence is 14 residues long.

The rearrangement uses TRBV20-1 and TRBJ1-2; D gene ambiguous. The CDR3 length is 16 residues. The V gene lost 3 bases and the J gene lost 4 bases, with 21 bases spanning the gap. Germline values: CDR1 DFQATT, CDR2 SNEGSKA (reference sequence). The CDR3 loop reads CSASTVEAKEPYGYTF. CDR3 nucleotides: TGCAGTGCTAGTACGGTTGAGGCAAAGGAACCCTATGGCTACACCTTC.

This chain links TRBV4-1 with TRBJ1-5; no definite D call. V was clipped by 0 bases and J by 7 bases, with 7 bases between them. This CDR3 region has 13 residues. CDR1 MGHRA and CDR2 YSYEKL come from the germline V gene. DNA of the CDR3: TGCGCCAGCAGCCAAGATGTACAACAGCCCCAGCATTTT. It specifies CASSQDVQQPQHF.

The V call is TRBV4-3, the J call TRBJ1-4; weak D call: TRBD1 (6 bases). From germline, CDR1 is LGHNA and CDR2 YSLEER. The CDR3 loop spans 14 amino acids. V was shortened by 4 bases and J by 7 bases, with 13 bases between the two germline ends. This CDR3 reads CASSPGRGLEKLFF. CDR3 coding DNA: TGCGCCAGCAGCCCGGGACGGGGGCTTGAAAAACTGTTTTTT.

This clonotype was seen many times. The chain is built from TRBV7-2 and TRBJ1-2, with 9 bases aligning to TRBD1. Germline trimming cut 2 bases from V and 6 bases from J; bases unmatched to any gene: 4. The germline V gene has CDR1 SGHTA and CDR2 FQGNSA. This CDR3 is built from 14 residues. The DNA of the CDR3 is TGTGCCAGCAGCTTAAAGGGACAGGGTGATGGCTACACCTTC. Residues: CASSLKGQGDGYTF.

The chain has TRBV11-2 and TRBJ1-5; no definite D call. CDR3 length: 14 amino acids. Germline CDR1 and CDR2: SGHAT and FQNNGV. V was shortened by 1 base and J by 9 bases, with 13 bases between the two germline ends. The CDR3 loop reads CASSLGLGGSPQHF. The CDR3, as DNA: TGTGCCAGCAGCTTAGGTCTGGGAGGTTCGCCCCAGCATTTT.

There are a few counts of this clonotype. This sequence joins TRBV29-1 and TRBJ2-3, with D perhaps being TRBD1 or TRBD2 (5 bases each). Germline lookup yields CDR1 SQVTM and CDR2 ANQGSEA. Trimming stripped 5 bases from V and 5 bases from J, with 11 bases between. CDR3 length: 12 residues. CDR3 in amino acids: CSVPRDGDTQYF. CDR3 DNA sequence: TGCAGCGTTCCCCGGGACGGAGATACGCAGTATTTT.

V is TRBV19 and J is TRBJ1-1; D is possibly TRBD1 (6 bases). With 7 bases removed from V and 1 base from J, the gap between germline ends came to 10 bases. The CDR3 is 13 amino acids. Per germline, CDR1 LNHDA and CDR2 SQIVND (reference sequence). DNA of the CDR3: TGTGCCAGTAAACCACAGGGGAACACTGAAGCTTTCTTT. Encoded protein: CASKPQGNTEAFF.

A remark on this clonotype: Without the conserved terminal phenylalanine or tryptophan, this CDR3 likely stems from a read error. The rearrangement joins TRBV9 to TRBJ1-2; TRBD1 matches at 7 bases. CDR1 is SGDLS, CDR2 YYNGEE, per germline. V trimming: 3 bases; J trimming: 3 bases; junction bases outside the gene matches: 8. This CDR3 has 15 residues. Written as DNA, the CDR3 is TGTGCCAGCAGCGGGACACAGGGGACCCACTATGGCTACACCCTC. Its translation: CASSGTQGTHYGYTL.